These T cell receptor beta chains were read from a single sample in a study of naive and memory T cell subsets. TCRdb re-analysed the UMI-ligation and nested PCR reads in MiXCR, keeping a single row per CDR3 protein. The sample consists of over 75,000 distinct CDR3 sequences, around 14% of them appearing once. Sequencing used central memory CD4+ T cells from blood. These receptors all come from a human donor in good health. CDR3s include the opening cysteine and the closing phenylalanine or tryptophan. D genes are given only for firm matches. A clone size is listed for some rows: how often the clone was seen (once, few, many), or a class if it is expanded.

clone_size | j_call | d_call | v_call | cdr3_nt | cdr3_aa
few | TRBJ2-2 | TRBD1 | TRBV20-1 | TGCAGTGCTAGGGCCGCGCCGGGACAGGGAAAACTTACGAACACCGGGGAGCTGTTTTTT | CSARAAPGQGKLTNTGELFF
NA | TRBJ2-7 | TRBD1 | TRBV12-3/TRBV12-4 | TGTGCCAGCAGCGGGGACAGCCCCTACGAGCAGTACTTC | CASSGDSPYEQYF
NA | TRBJ1-1 | NA | TRBV6-5 | TGTGCCAGCAGTCGGGGGCCCGTTAGTACTGAAGCTTTCTTT | CASSRGPVSTEAFF
few | TRBJ2-1 | NA | TRBV27 | TGTGCCAGCAGCATACGGATTCTCAATGAGCAGTTCTTC | CASSIRILNEQFF
NA | TRBJ1-6 | TRBD1 | TRBV2 | TGTGCCAGCAGTGAATTTAAGGGGGCCGATCCAAGCTCCTATAATTCACCCCTCCACTTT | CASSEFKGADPSSYNSPLHF
few | TRBJ2-1 | NA | TRBV7-3 | TGTGCCAGCAGCCCGGGGTTGGGCTCCTACAATGAGCAGTTCTTC | CASSPGLGSYNEQFF
NA | TRBJ2-5 | NA | TRBV20-1 | TGCAGTGCCCGGACACCGTACCAAGAGACCCAGTACTTC | CSARTPYQETQYF
NA | TRBJ2-3 | NA | TRBV20-1 | TGCAGTGCTACTCAGGGGTTCACAGATACGCAGTATTTT | CSATQGFTDTQYF
few | TRBJ1-1 | TRBD1 | TRBV27 | TGTGCCAGCTACCCACAGGGGGGGGGCACTGAAGCTTTCTTT | CASYPQGGGTEAFF
few | TRBJ1-5 | NA | TRBV12-3/TRBV12-4 | TGTGCCAGCAGTCCAGGGGACATCCATCAGCCCCAGCATTTT | CASSPGDIHQPQHF
few | TRBJ2-7 | TRBD2 | TRBV9 | TGTGCCAGCAGCGTAGGTGGGGCTAGCGGGAGCTACGAGCAGTACTTC | CASSVGGASGSYEQYF
few | TRBJ1-4 | NA | TRBV2 | TGTGCCAGCAGAGCACAGTCAACTAATGAAAAACTGTTTTTT | CASRAQSTNEKLFF
many | TRBJ2-5 | NA | TRBV20-1 | TGCAGTGCTAGGGCCCAGGGGGGCGGGGAGACCCAGTACTTC | CSARAQGGGETQYF
few | TRBJ2-6 | TRBD1 | TRBV5-4 | TGTGCCAGCAGCTTGGGACAGGGGGCGGCGGGGGCCAACGTCCTGACTTTC | CASSLGQGAAGANVLTF
NA | TRBJ2-7 | NA | TRBV7-7 | TGTGCCAGCAGCCGGGACCTCGAGGACGAGCAGTACTTC | CASSRDLEDEQYF
many | TRBJ1-1 | NA | TRBV20-1 | TGCAGTGCTAGAGATATGAGGGGGAGTGGGAACACTGAAGCTTTCTTT | CSARDMRGSGNTEAFF
few | TRBJ2-7 | NA | TRBV12-3/TRBV12-4 | TGTGCCAGCAGCCGGGACGGCCAACTCTACGAGCAGTACTTC | CASSRDGQLYEQYF
NA | TRBJ2-3 | TRBD2 | TRBV3-1 | TGTGCCAGCAGCCAAGCTGCCCCTAGCGGGAGATTCCCCTACACAGATACGCAGTATTTT | CASSQAAPSGRFPYTDTQYF
few | TRBJ2-1 | NA | TRBV3-1 | TGTGCCAGCAGCCAAGACCCCGGGTCCCAGTTCTTC | CASSQDPGSQFF
few | TRBJ1-5 | TRBD1 | TRBV6-5 | TGTGCCAGCAGCCGGGGACAGGGTGGGGGAAGCAATCAGCCCCAGCATTTT | CASSRGQGGGSNQPQHF
few | TRBJ2-7 | TRBD1 | TRBV28 | TGTGCCAGCAGTTTATCGGGACAGGGGGGCTACGAGCAGTACTTC | CASSLSGQGGYEQYF
NA | TRBJ2-7 | NA | TRBV21-1 | TGTGCCAGCAGCAAGGGGGACACCTACGAGCAGTACTTC | CASSKGDTYEQYF
NA | TRBJ1-2 | NA | TRBV19 | TGTGCCAGTAGTATCCCGCAGGGGCATGGCTACACCTTC | CASSIPQGHGYTF
NA | TRBJ2-2 | NA | TRBV6-5 | TGTGCCAGCAGTTACTCCGGCCAAACGAGGACCGGGGAGCTGTTTTTT | CASSYSGQTRTGELFF
NA | TRBJ1-2 | NA | TRBV7-2 | TGTGCCAGCAGCTTAGAAGCCCGAACGGGTGGCTACACCTTC | CASSLEARTGGYTF
few | TRBJ2-3 | TRBD2 | TRBV12-3/TRBV12-4 | TGTGCCAGCAGGACGGGACTAACAAGCACAGATACGCAGTATTTT | CASRTGLTSTDTQYF
NA | TRBJ2-7 | NA | TRBV12-3/TRBV12-4 | TGTGCCAGCAGCCCTGGACCGATTTACGAGCAGTACTTC | CASSPGPIYEQYF
NA | TRBJ2-7 | NA | TRBV5-8 | TGTGCCAGCAGCTTGGAGGCCGCAGGGTCCTACGAGCAGTACTTC | CASSLEAAGSYEQYF
NA | TRBJ1-3 | NA | TRBV12-3/TRBV12-4 | TGTGCCAGCAGCCCGGGGCTTTCCGGAAACACCATATATTTT | CASSPGLSGNTIYF
NA | TRBJ1-2 | TRBD1 | TRBV15 | TGTGCCACCAGCAGAGGGGGAGGGGGCGGTGGCTACACCTTC | CATSRGGGGGGYTF
NA | TRBJ1-5 | NA | TRBV6-2/TRBV6-3 | TGTGCCAGCCTTTATTGGCCCCAGCATTTT | CASLYWPQHF
NA | TRBJ2-1 | NA | TRBV30 | TGTGCCTGGATAAAGACACGGGATGAGCAGTTCTTC | CAWIKTRDEQFF
few | TRBJ1-5 | NA | TRBV20-1 | TGCAGTGCTAGAGATTTCGGCTTGACAGCTAATCAGCCCCAGCATTTT | CSARDFGLTANQPQHF
NA | TRBJ1-4 | NA | TRBV5-1 | TGCGCCAGCAGCTTGTCGAGTAGTGATGAAAAACTGTTTTTT | CASSLSSSDEKLFF
NA | TRBJ1-5 | TRBD1 | TRBV28 | TGTGCCAGCAGCCCCGCGGGACAGCGTCCCAATCAGCCCCAGCATTTT | CASSPAGQRPNQPQHF
few | TRBJ2-1 | TRBD2 | TRBV7-2 | TGTGCCAGCAGCCTATTCCCGAATAGCGGGCAGCAGTTCTTC | CASSLFPNSGQQFF
NA | TRBJ2-7 | TRBD2 | TRBV5-1 | TGCGCCAGCAGCTTGACCAGGACTAGCGGGGGGACCGTAAGCTCCTACGAGCAGTACTTC | CASSLTRTSGGTVSSYEQYF
many | TRBJ2-7 | NA | TRBV12-3/TRBV12-4 | TGTGCCAGCAAGTCTAGCGTCGCCTACGAGCAGTACTTC | CASKSSVAYEQYF
few | TRBJ1-6 | NA | TRBV7-8 | TGTGCCAGCAGCTTAGCTCAGGCGGGGGATTCACCCCTCCACTTT | CASSLAQAGDSPLHF
NA | TRBJ2-1 | NA | TRBV5-4 | TGTGCCAGCAGCTTGGAATATGAGCAGTTCTTC | CASSLEYEQFF
NA | TRBJ1-1 | TRBD1 | TRBV20-1 | TGCAGTGCTGGACCGGACAGGGGTACTGAAGCTTTCTTT | CSAGPDRGTEAFF
few | TRBJ2-1 | NA | TRBV3-1 | TGTGCCAGCAGCCAAGAGACGGGCCGCTCGAAGTTCTTC | CASSQETGRSKFF
NA | TRBJ2-1 | TRBD1 | TRBV6-2/TRBV6-3 | TGTGCCAGCAGTCCCGGATGGGGACAGGGGGTGGACAATGAGCAGTTCTTC | CASSPGWGQGVDNEQFF
few | TRBJ2-1 | NA | TRBV10-3 | TGTGCCATCATGCGGGACCCCACCCTCAATGAGCAGTTCTTC | CAIMRDPTLNEQFF